The subject of this entry is one TCR beta chain. This entry belongs to a study of blood T cell repertoires in COVID-19. Study-level information: From the United States, Italy and Spain came samples of acute and convalescent COVID-19. PBMCs, B-cell-depleted T cells, or T cells provided the cDNA or gDNA that made up the material.

In the original workflow: Nucleated cell counts were estimated from reference gene primer amplification. The data were produced by immunoSEQ multiplex PCR, yet TCRdb's version contains in-frame clones alone and is incomplete. That table supplies the V and J calls and clone size; D and trimming were determined from the DNA. The data hold about 110,000 clones, with 81% observed a single time. In germline, CDR1 is LGHDT, CDR2 YNNKEL (reference sequence). There are 15 residues in the CDR3. Losses at the gene ends were 2 bases for V and 8 bases for J; bases not matched to a gene: 10. The chain combines TRBV3-1 (or the pseudogene TRBV3-2) with TRBJ1-1; 8 nucleotides agree with TRBD1. This TCR was sampled from a middle-aged man with acute or convalescent COVID-19. The sequencing sample was made of peripheral blood. CDR3 nucleotide sequence: TGTGCCAGCAGCCAATGGCGGAGTCGGACAGGGGAAGCTTTCTTT. Translated, it gives CASSQWRSRTGEAFF.